The next 9 T cell receptor beta chains were all read from a single sample in a study of T cell repertoires in cytomegalovirus infection. These receptors' targets are unknown. TCRdb re-analysed the reads in MiXCR, keeping a single row per CDR3 protein. The data contain 830,000 or so distinct CDR3 sequences, around a third of them singletons. Sequencing used cultured CD8+ T cells from PBMCs, obtained from culture after CMV antigen stimulation. The origin of the receptors is a human donor in good health (CMV status not recorded). Some clones in this sample may be carry-over from other donors' samples.

This clonotype showed up just a few times. The chain links TRBV19 to TRBJ1-5, with D possibly matching TRBD1 (5 bases). Germline assignment: CDR1 LNHDA and CDR2 SQIVND (reference sequence). The CDR3 is 13 residues long. V lost 5 bases and J lost 6, with 11 bases in between. CDR3 DNA: TGTGCCAGTAGTGGAAATCAGGGTCAGCCCCAGCATTTT. It yields the protein CASSGNQGQPQHF. The whole variable domain, filled in from reference TRBV19 and TRBJ1-5, reads DGGITQSPKYLFRKEGQNVTLSCEQNLNHDAMYWYRQDPGQGLRLIYYSQIVNDFQKGDIAEGYSVSREKKESFPLTVTSAQKNPTAFYLCASSGNQGQPQHFGDGTRLSIL.

The rearrangement links TRBV29-1 to TRBJ2-7; tentative D call: TRBD2 (6 bases). Germline V gives CDR1 SQVTM, CDR2 ANQGSEA. This CDR3 has 12 residues. V gave up 4 bases and J gave up 5 bases, with 12 bases separating them. The DNA for the CDR3 is TGCAGCGTTGCCATTTCGGGGGACGAGCAGTACTTC. The encoded protein is CSVAISGDEQYF.

DNA for the CDR3: TGTGCCAGCAGCACCCATGAGGGCTCCTATGGCTACACCTTC. Protein: CASSTHEGSYGYTF. The chain joins TRBV7-2 to TRBJ1-2; D uncertain. The CDR3 spans 14 residues. Germline V gene data show CDR1 as SGHTA and CDR2 as FQGNSA. The V and J ends lost 5 bases and 4 bases respectively, with 14 bases between them.

The chain links TRBV12-3 or TRBV12-4 to TRBJ2-3; 7 nucleotides align to TRBD2. The CDR3 totals 13 residues. The V segment lost 4 bases and the J segment 6 bases; nucleotides outside the gene matches: 4. CDR3 bases: TGTGCCAGCAGTTCGTACGGGGGGGATACGCAGTATTTT. It codes for CASSSYGGDTQYF.

Only a few counts were recorded for this clonotype. The chain has TRBV7-9 and TRBJ2-3, with D possibly TRBD1 on 5 matching bases. CDR3 length: 14 amino acids. Germline V CDR1 and CDR2: SEHNR, FQNEAQ (reference sequence). Trimming stripped 2 bases from V and 5 bases from J, with 11 bases between. The CDR3 loop is CASSLLEGVDTQYF. The CDR3 bases are TGTGCCAGCAGCTTATTAGAAGGGGTAGATACGCAGTATTTT.

The chain carries TRBV27 and TRBJ1-5; weak D call: TRBD1 (6 bases). Germline CDR1 is MNHEY and CDR2 is SMNVEV (reference sequence). The CDR3 is 15 amino acids. Trimming took 4 bases from V and 1 from J, leaving 11 bases between them. DNA for the CDR3: TGTGCCAGCAGTTCTTTCGGACAGAGCAATCAGCCCCAGCATTTT. Translation gives CASSSFGQSNQPQHF.

This clonotype was picked up a small number of times. The chain has TRBV7-9 and TRBJ2-2; TRBD2 matches 13 bases. Germline V lookup: CDR1 SEHNR, CDR2 FQNEAQ (reference sequence). The CDR3 contains 17 residues. V was clipped by 4 bases and J by 0 bases; unmatched bases: 2. This CDR3 is CASSYGLAGANTGELFF. For the CDR3, the DNA is TGTGCCAGCAGCTACGGACTAGCGGGGGCGAACACCGGGGAGCTGTTTTTT.

The table lists this clonotype with many counts. The rearrangement links TRBV6-1 to TRBJ2-6, with 9 bases matching TRBD1. There are 18 residues in the CDR3. Germline CDR1 MNHNS, CDR2 SASEGT. V trimming: 7 bases; J trimming: 0 bases; junction bases outside the gene matches: 10. This CDR3 is CASTPRDRDYSGANVLTF. For the CDR3, the DNA is TGTGCCAGCACCCCCCGGGACAGGGACTACTCTGGGGCCAACGTCCTGACTTTC.

This chain joins TRBV6-6 and TRBJ2-3; perhaps TRBD1 as D (7 bases). The V gene's germline CDR1 is MNHNY and CDR2 SVGAGI (reference sequence). V was pared by 0 bases and J by 3 bases, with 13 bases between. CDR3 length equals 16 residues. CDR3 amino acids: CASSYSRDSYTDTQYF. The CDR3 bases are TGTGCCAGCAGTTACTCGCGGGACAGTTATACAGATACGCAGTATTTT.